A selection of T cell receptor beta chains follows, all from one sample in a study of molecular identifiers for immune sequencing clone quantification. TCRdb re-analysed the PCR reads in MiXCR, keeping a single row per CDR3 protein. The repertoire has around 480,000 distinct CDR3 sequences, 20% to 25% of them found once; the top ten carry around 0.84%. Specimen: naive CD8+ T cells from blood, with Jurkat cell RNA spiked in. The source of these receptors is a human donor in good health. Some libraries in this study had Jurkat cell RNA spiked in. CDR3s include the opening cysteine and the closing phenylalanine or tryptophan. The D gene is left open where the match is weak. Rows may omit the clone size; those that give it use once, few, many or a size class.

abundance	v_gene	d_gene	j_gene	CDR3aa	CDR3nt
NA	TRBV4-1	TRBD1	TRBJ2-7	CASSQTTGTYEQYF	TGCGCCAGCAGCCAAACGACAGGGACGTACGAGCAGTACTTC
few	TRBV6-1	TRBD1	TRBJ1-1	CASSEAGTGDTLNTEAFF	TGTGCCAGCAGTGAAGCGGGGACAGGGGATACTTTGAACACTGAAGCTTTCTTT
NA	TRBV19	NA	TRBJ2-3	CASSITGHPSMKDTQYF	TGTGCCAGTAGTATAACGGGGCACCCCAGTATGAAAGATACGCAGTATTTT
NA	TRBV7-6	NA	TRBJ2-7	CASSSFSVGIDEQYF	TGTGCCAGCAGCTCCTTTAGCGTGGGAATCGACGAGCAGTACTTC
NA	TRBV7-9	TRBD2	TRBJ2-7	CASSLGASGRPEQYF	TGTGCCAGCAGCTTGGGGGCTAGCGGGAGGCCCGAGCAGTACTTC
many	TRBV12-3/TRBV12-4	NA	TRBJ1-3	CASSPGGNTIYF	TGTGCCAGCAGCCCCGGAGGAAACACCATATATTTT
few	TRBV12-3/TRBV12-4	NA	TRBJ1-5	CASSPGGAQPQHF	TGTGCCAGCAGCCCGGGGGGGGCTCAGCCCCAGCATTTT
few	TRBV5-5	TRBD1	TRBJ1-4	CASGHGDRGYEKLFF	TGTGCCAGCGGCCACGGGGACAGGGGATATGAAAAACTGTTTTTT
few	TRBV9	NA	TRBJ2-7	CASSKSSGSSSEQYF	TGTGCCAGCAGCAAGAGTTCTGGGAGCTCTTCCGAGCAGTACTTC
few	TRBV7-9	NA	TRBJ1-4	CASSFAGSNEKLFF	TGTGCCAGCAGCTTCGCAGGGTCTAATGAAAAACTGTTTTTT
NA	TRBV7-2	TRBD2	TRBJ2-7	CASLPTSGARYEQYF	TGTGCCAGCTTGCCTACTAGCGGGGCCCGCTACGAGCAGTACTTC
few	TRBV9	TRBD2	TRBJ2-3	CASSESTGGPSTDTQYF	TGTGCCAGCAGCGAGTCCACGGGAGGCCCTAGCACAGATACGCAGTATTTT
NA	TRBV3-1	TRBD2	TRBJ2-1	CASSPGLGHYNEQFF	TGTGCCAGCAGCCCGGGACTAGGGCACTACAATGAGCAGTTCTTC
NA	TRBV14	NA	TRBJ1-4	CASSQAGPGWGNEKLFF	TGTGCCAGCAGCCAGGCTGGGCCAGGATGGGGTAATGAAAAACTGTTTTTT
few	TRBV6-2/TRBV6-3	TRBD1	TRBJ2-2	CASSYSTGQATRTGELFF	TGTGCCAGCAGTTACTCGACGGGACAGGCAACAAGGACCGGGGAGCTGTTTTTT
NA	TRBV11-2	NA	TRBJ2-7	CASSLDRRGNLYEQYF	TGTGCCAGCAGCTTAGATCGGCGGGGAAACCTATACGAGCAGTACTTC
many	TRBV12-3/TRBV12-4	NA	TRBJ2-3	CATGAGKTDTQYF	TGCGCCACGGGGGCGGGGAAAACAGATACGCAGTATTTT
NA	TRBV18	TRBD2	TRBJ2-1	CASSPVYFSGSGRDEQFF	TGTGCCAGCTCACCAGTCTACTTTAGCGGGAGCGGTAGGGATGAGCAGTTCTTC
many	TRBV10-3	NA	TRBJ2-7	CAISESAYEQYF	TGTGCCATCAGTGAGTCCGCCTACGAGCAGTACTTC
many	TRBV30	TRBD1	TRBJ1-5	CAWSGGGYNQPQHF	TGTGCCTGGAGCGGAGGGGGCTACAATCAGCCCCAGCATTTT
NA	TRBV6-6	TRBD1	TRBJ2-7	CASSLHPPGQGAPPEQYF	TGTGCCAGCAGTCTCCATCCGCCGGGACAGGGGGCTCCCCCCGAGCAGTACTTC
few	TRBV6-5	NA	TRBJ1-1	CASSYSGLGAEAFF	TGTGCCAGCAGTTACTCGGGGTTGGGGGCTGAAGCTTTCTTT
NA	TRBV6-2/TRBV6-3	TRBD1	TRBJ2-1	CASSYFPTGDEQFF	TGTGCCAGCAGTTACTTCCCAACAGGGGATGAGCAGTTCTTC
many	TRBV3-1	NA	TRBJ2-7	CASSHGLGREQYF	TGTGCCAGCAGCCACGGACTTGGTCGCGAGCAGTACTTC
many	TRBV28	NA	TRBJ2-7	CATSPVASSYEQYF	TGTGCCACCAGCCCGGTAGCTAGCTCCTACGAGCAGTACTTC
many	TRBV4-1	TRBD2	TRBJ2-3	CASSRGLADTDTQYF	TGCGCCAGCAGCCGCGGACTAGCCGACACAGATACGCAGTATTTT
few	TRBV5-4	NA	TRBJ1-1	CASSLGEQERSMNTEAFF	TGTGCCAGCAGCTTGGGGGAGCAGGAGCGGAGCATGAACACTGAAGCTTTCTTT
NA	TRBV7-6	TRBD2	TRBJ2-5	CATQTGTRGLTQYF	TGTGCCACCCAAACCGGGACTAGGGGATTGACCCAGTACTTC
many	TRBV7-9	NA	TRBJ2-2	CASTLGQTFPLAGELFF	TGTGCCAGCACTCTTGGACAGACCTTTCCCTTGGCCGGGGAGCTGTTTTTT
NA	TRBV6-5	NA	TRBJ1-1	CASSLDRPENTEAFF	TGTGCCAGCAGTTTAGACAGACCAGAAAACACTGAAGCTTTCTTT
many	TRBV19	TRBD1	TRBJ2-5	CASSMGDRGPATQYF	TGTGCCAGTAGTATGGGAGACAGGGGCCCGGCGACCCAGTACTTC
NA	TRBV30	NA	TRBJ1-1	CAWSVGALVEAFF	TGTGCCTGGAGTGTGGGGGCCTTGGTTGAAGCTTTCTTT
few	TRBV12-3/TRBV12-4	TRBD2	TRBJ2-7	CASSSKTSGRADEQYF	TGTGCCAGCAGTTCAAAGACTAGCGGGAGGGCTGACGAGCAGTACTTC
NA	TRBV19	TRBD2	TRBJ2-7	CASSAGGGGEQYF	TGTGCCAGCTCAGCGGGAGGGGGAGGTGAGCAGTACTTC
NA	TRBV19	TRBD1	TRBJ1-5	CASSFLGPGGVQPQHF	TGTGCCAGTAGTTTCCTCGGGCCAGGGGGGGTTCAGCCCCAGCATTTT